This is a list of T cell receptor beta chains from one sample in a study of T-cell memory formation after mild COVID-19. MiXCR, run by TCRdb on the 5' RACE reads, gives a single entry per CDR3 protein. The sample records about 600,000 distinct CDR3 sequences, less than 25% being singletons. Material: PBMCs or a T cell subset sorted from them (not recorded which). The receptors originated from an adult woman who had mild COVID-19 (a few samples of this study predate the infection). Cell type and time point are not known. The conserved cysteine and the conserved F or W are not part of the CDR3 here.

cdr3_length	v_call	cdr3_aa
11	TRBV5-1	ASSPQGAAEAF
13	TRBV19	ASSYRGSPLETQY
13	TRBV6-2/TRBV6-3	ASSTTSGVSYEQY
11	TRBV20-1	SVRGDRDYEQY
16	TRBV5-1	ASSAGLAGAASTDTQY
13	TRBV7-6	ASSSTPGNLETQY
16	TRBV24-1	ATSDRGLAGGPGGELF
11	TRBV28	ASRGHLNQPQH
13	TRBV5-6	ASSQLTELLNTIY
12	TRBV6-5	ASINPRWDYGYT
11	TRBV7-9	ASSLYVADTQY
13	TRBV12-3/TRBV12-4	ASSKTSGSTDTQY
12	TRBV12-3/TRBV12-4	ASSLEIIHNEQF
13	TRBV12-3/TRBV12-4	ASRVSTLRNTEAF
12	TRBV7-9	ASSLDPQGATQY
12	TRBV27	ASSFLPGVNGYT
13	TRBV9	ASSETSGYSYEQY
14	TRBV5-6	ASSRLSGGVTDTQY
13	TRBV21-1	ASSFQGQVKSPLH
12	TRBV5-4	ASSRDRVEYTIY
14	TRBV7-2	ASSQEPTSGQETQY
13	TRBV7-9	ASRELQGASSPLH
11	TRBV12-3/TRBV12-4	ASTGQGINEQY
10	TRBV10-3	AILAGGSEQY
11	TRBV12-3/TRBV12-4	ASSLVQGGGYT
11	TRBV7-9	ASSQSSDNEQF
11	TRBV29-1	SVRGSVYNEQF
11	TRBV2	ASSGVVGEKLF
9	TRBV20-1	SARQGNTIY
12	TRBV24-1	ASSGTSGPDTQY
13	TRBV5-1	ASSLHIRDLNGYT
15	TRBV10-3	AISARPGRGEDTEAF
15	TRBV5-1	ASSLEGYSLANSPLH
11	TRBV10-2	ASMQVGYNEQF
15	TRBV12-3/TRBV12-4	ASRLQATTEYQETQY
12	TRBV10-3	AGGPAGFSYEQY
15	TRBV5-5	ASSSQGMSSYNSPLH
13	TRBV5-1	ASSLGSGQGTEAF
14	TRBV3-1	DSSQDLGDLTDTQY
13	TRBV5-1	ASSLMAGGNSPLH
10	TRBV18	ASSPGFNEQF
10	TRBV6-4	ASSDYPNEQF
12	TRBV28	ASSLEGTPYEQY
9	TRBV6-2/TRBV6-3	ASSDAGTQY
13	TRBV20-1	SPPGTGGSNYGYT
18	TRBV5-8	ASAMTTVLAGSLSTDTQY
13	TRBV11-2	ASSLGGQGAAEAF
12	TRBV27	ASSPRTTNTEAF
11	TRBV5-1	ASSLGSAYEQY
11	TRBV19	ASRGQGTYEQY
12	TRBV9	ASSVGTIGDTQY
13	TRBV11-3	ASSTSTGMNTEAF